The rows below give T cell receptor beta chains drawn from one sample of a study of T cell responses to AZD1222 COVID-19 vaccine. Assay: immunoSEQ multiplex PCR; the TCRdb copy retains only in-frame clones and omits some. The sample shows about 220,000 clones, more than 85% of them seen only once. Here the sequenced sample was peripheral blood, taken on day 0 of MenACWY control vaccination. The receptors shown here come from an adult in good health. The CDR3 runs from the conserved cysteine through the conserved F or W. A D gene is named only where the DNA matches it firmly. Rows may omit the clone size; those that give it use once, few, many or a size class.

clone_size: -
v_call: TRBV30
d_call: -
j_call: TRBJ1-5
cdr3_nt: TGTGCCTGGAGTGGGTCTAGCAATCAGCCCCAGCATTTT
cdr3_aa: CAWSGSSNQPQHF

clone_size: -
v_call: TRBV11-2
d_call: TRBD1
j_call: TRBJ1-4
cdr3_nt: TGTGCCAGCAGCTTATGGGACAGGGGGGAAAAACTGTTTTTT
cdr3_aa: CASSLWDRGEKLFF

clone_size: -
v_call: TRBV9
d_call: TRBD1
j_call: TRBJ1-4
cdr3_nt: TGTGCCAGCAGCCCACAGACAGGGGGCTTATTTAATGGTGAAAAACTGTTTTTT
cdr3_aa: CASSPQTGGLFNGEKLFF

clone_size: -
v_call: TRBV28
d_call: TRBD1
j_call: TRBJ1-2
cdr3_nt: TGTGCCAGCAGTTTCCTTGACAGGGGCTATGGCTACACCTTC
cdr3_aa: CASSFLDRGYGYTF

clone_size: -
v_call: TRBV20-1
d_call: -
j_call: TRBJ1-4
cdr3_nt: TGCAGTGCTAGAGGCGGGAACAGGCCTGTTTTT
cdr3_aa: CSARGGNRPVF

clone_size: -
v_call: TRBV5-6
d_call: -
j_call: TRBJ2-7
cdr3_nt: TGTGCCAGCAGCAGTCAAACTAGGTCCGAGCAGTACTTC
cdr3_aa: CASSSQTRSEQYF

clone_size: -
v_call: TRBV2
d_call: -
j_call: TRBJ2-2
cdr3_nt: TGTGCCAGCACCACGAGACAGGCTGGGACCGGGGAGCTGTTTTTT
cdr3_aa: CASTTRQAGTGELFF

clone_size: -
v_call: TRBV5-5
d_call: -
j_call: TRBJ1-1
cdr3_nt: TGTGCCAGCAGCCGACCAGGAAGCACTGAAGCTTTCTTT
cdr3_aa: CASSRPGSTEAFF

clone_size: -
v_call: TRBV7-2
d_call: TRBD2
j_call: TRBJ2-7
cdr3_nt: TGTGCCAGCAGCTTAGCGCTGGTTAGCGGGGGGGCCGCATCCTACGAGCAGTACTTC
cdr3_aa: CASSLALVSGGAASYEQYF

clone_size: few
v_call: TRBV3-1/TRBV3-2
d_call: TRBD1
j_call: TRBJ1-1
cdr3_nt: TGTGCCAGCAGCCCACAGGGGGCGGCGAACACTGAAGCTTTCTTT
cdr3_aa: CASSPQGAANTEAFF

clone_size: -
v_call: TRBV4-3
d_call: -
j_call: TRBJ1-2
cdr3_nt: TGCGCCAGCAGCCAAGTGGGGAGGGACCGATCAGGCTACACCTTC
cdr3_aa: CASSQVGRDRSGYTF

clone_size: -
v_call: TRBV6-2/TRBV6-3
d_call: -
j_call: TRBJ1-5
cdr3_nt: TGTGCCAGCAGTTGGGGCCAGAATAGCAATCAGCCCCAGCATTTT
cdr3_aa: CASSWGQNSNQPQHF

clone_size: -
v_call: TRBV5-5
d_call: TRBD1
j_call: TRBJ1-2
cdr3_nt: TGTGCCAGCAGCCCAGACAGGGTAGTGGGCTACACCTTC
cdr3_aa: CASSPDRVVGYTF

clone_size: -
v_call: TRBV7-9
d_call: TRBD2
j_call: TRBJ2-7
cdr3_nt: TGTGCCAGCAGCTTCCAGCGGGGCTACGAGCAGTACTTC
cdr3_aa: CASSFQRGYEQYF

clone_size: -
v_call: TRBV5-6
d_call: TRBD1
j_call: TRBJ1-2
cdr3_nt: TGTGCCAGCAGCCCCAACCGGGACAGAGCTAACTATGGCTACACCTTC
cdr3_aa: CASSPNRDRANYGYTF

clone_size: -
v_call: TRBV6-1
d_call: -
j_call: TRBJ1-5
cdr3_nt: TGTGCCAGCAGTGACGATCAGCCCCAGCATTTT
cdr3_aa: CASSDDQPQHF

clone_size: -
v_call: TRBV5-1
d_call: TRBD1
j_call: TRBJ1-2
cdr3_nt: TGCGCCAGCAGCTCCCAAATTCTCGACAGGGCCTTC
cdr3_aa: CASSSQILDRAF

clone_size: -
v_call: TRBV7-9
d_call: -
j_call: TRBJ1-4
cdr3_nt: TGTGCCAGCAGCCCGGACCAGCTTAATGAAAAACTGTTTTTT
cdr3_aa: CASSPDQLNEKLFF

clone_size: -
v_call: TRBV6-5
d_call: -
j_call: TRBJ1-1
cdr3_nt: TGTGCCAGCAGTCTATTAAAGGGCACTGAAGCTTTCTTT
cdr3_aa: CASSLLKGTEAFF

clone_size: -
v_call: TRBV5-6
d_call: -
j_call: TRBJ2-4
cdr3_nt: TGTGCCAGCAGCTTGGGGACAGACGTGTCCTTAGCCAAAAACATTCAGTACTTC
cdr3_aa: CASSLGTDVSLAKNIQYF

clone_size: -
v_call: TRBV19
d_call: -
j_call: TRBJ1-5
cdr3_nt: TGTGCCAGTAGTATAAGTTTCCTTAGCAATCAGCCCCAGCATTTT
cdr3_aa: CASSISFLSNQPQHF

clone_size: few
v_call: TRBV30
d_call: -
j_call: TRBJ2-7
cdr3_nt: TGTGCCTGGAGTGTACATCAGGGAGGCTACGAGCAGTACTTC
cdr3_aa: CAWSVHQGGYEQYF

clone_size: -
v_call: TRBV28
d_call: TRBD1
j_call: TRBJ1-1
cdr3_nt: TGTGCCTCAACAAGCGTGGGACAGGCGAACACTGAAGCTTTCTTT
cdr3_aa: CASTSVGQANTEAFF

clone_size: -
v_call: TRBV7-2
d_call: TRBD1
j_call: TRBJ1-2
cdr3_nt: TGTGCCAGCAGCTTAGGCCTCCGGGACAGAAGCTACACCTTC
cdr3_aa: CASSLGLRDRSYTF

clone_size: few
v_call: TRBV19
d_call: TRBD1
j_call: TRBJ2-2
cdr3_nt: TGTGCCAGCCGCAAGGGGACAGGCAACACCGGGGAGCTGTTTTTT
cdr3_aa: CASRKGTGNTGELFF

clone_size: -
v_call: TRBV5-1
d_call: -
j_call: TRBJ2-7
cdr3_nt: TGCGCCAGCAGCTCAACAGGGATAGTGTACGAGCAGTACTTC
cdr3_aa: CASSSTGIVYEQYF

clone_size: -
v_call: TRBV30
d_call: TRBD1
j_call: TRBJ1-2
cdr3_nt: TGTGCCTGGAGTTTTCTAACAGGGGATTCCTATGGCTACACCTTC
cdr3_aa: CAWSFLTGDSYGYTF

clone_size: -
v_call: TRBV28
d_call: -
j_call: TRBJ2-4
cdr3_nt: TGTGCCAGCAGTTTAAACAGGGCCAAAAACATTCAGTACTTC
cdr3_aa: CASSLNRAKNIQYF

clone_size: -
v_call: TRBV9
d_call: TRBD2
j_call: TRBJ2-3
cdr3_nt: TGTGCCAGCAGCGAAGCGGGGCTAGCGGGGACAGATACGCAGTATTTT
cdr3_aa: CASSEAGLAGTDTQYF

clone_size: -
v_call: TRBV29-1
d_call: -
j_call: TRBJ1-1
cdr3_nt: TGCAGCGTTGGGTACAACTCGAACACTGAAGCTTTCTTT
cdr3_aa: CSVGYNSNTEAFF

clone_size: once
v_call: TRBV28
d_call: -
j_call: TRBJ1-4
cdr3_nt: TGTGCCAGCAGTCTGGGCAGGGGAAGGGAAAAACTGTTTTTT
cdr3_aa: CASSLGRGREKLFF

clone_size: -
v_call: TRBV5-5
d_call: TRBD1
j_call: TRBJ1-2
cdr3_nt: TGTGCCAGCAGCAAGGGACAGGGGGGACACTATGGCTACACCTTC
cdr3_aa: CASSKGQGGHYGYTF

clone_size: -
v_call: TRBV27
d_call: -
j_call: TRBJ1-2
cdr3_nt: TGTGCCAGCAGTCCATCGGGCATTGGTGGCTACACCTTC
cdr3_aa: CASSPSGIGGYTF